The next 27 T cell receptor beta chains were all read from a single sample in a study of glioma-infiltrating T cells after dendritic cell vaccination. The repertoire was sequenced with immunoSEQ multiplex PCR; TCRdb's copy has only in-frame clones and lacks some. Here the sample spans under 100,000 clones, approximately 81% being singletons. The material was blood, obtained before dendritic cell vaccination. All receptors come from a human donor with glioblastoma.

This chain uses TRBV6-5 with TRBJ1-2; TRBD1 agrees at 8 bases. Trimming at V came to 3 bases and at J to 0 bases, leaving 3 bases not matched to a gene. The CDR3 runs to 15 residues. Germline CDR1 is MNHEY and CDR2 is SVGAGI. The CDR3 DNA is TGTGCCAGCAGTTATTTGACAGGGGCTAACTATGGCTACACCTTC. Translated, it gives CASSYLTGANYGYTF.

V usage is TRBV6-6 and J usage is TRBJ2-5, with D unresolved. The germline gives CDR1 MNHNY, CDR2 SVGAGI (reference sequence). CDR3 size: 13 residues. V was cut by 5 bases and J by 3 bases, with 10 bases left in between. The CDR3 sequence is CASSTIAEETQYF. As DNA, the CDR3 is TGTGCCAGCAGTACCATAGCAGAAGAGACCCAGTACTTC.

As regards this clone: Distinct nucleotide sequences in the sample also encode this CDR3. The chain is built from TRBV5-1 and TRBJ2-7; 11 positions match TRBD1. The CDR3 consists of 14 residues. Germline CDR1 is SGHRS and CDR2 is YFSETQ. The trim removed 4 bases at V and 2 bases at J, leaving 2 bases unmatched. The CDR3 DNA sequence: TGCGCCAGCAGCCCGGGACAGGGGGCCTACGAGCAGTACTTC. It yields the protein CASSPGQGAYEQYF.

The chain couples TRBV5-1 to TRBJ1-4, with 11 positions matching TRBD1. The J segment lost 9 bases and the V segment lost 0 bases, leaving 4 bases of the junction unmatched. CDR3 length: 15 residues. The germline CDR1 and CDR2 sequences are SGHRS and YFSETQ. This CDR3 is CASSLEGTGGQKLFF. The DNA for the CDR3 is TGCGCCAGCAGCTTGGAGGGGACAGGGGGGCAAAAACTGTTTTTT.

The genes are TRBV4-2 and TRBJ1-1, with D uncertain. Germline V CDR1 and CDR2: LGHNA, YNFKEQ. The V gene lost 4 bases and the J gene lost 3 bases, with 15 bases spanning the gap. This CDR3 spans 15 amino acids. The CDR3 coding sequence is TGTGCCAGCAGCCTTAAAGTAGTGGGAGACACTGAAGCTTTCTTT. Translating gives CASSLKVVGDTEAFF.

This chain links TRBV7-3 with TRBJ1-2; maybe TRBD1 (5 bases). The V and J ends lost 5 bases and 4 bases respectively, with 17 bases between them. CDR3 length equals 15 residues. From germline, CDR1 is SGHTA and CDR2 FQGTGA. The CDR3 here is CASSPGGGDGYGYTF. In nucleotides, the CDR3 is TGTGCCAGCAGCCCGGGGGGAGGGGATGGCTATGGCTACACCTTC.

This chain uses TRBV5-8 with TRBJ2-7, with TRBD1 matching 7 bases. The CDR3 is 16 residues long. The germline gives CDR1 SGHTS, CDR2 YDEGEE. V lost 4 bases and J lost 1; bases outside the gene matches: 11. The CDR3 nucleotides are TGTGCCAGCAGCCAATTTGCGGCAGGGGGATCCTACGAGCAGTACTTC. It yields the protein CASSQFAAGGSYEQYF.

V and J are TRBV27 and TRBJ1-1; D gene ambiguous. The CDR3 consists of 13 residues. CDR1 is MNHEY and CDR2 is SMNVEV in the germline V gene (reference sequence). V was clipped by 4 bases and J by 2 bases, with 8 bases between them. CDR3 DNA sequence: TGTGCCAGCAGTTCTACAGTAAACACTGAAGCTTTCTTT. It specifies CASSSTVNTEAFF.

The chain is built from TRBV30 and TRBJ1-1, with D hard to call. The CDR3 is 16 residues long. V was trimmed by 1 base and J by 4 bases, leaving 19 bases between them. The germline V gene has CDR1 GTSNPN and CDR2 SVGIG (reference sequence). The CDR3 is CAWSAPLAGFITEAFF. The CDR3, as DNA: TGTGCCTGGAGTGCCCCTTTAGCCGGGTTCATCACTGAAGCTTTCTTT.

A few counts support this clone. This chain's CDR3 is CASSQDRGRSYEQYF. CDR3 bases: TGTGCCAGCAGCCAAGACAGGGGGAGGTCCTACGAGCAGTACTTC. V and J are TRBV14 and TRBJ2-7, with D possibly being TRBD1 (7 bases). V gave up 0 bases and J gave up 1 base, with 10 bases separating them. Germline V CDR1 and CDR2: SGHDN, FVKESK. This CDR3 is 15 amino acids long.

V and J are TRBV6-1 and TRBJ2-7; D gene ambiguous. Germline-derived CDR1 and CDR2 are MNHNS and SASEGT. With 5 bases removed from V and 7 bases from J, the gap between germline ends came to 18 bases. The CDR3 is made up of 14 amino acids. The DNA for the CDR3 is TGTGCCAGCAGTTCCCCGAACACGATCGGGGAGCAGTACTTC. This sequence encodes CASSSPNTIGEQYF.

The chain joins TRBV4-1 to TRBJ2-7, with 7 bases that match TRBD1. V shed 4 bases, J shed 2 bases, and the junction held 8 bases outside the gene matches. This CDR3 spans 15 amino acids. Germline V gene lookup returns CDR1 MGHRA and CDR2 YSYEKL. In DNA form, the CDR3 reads TGCGCCAGCAGCCCGGGACAGTTTAGTACCTACGAGCAGTACTTC. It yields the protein CASSPGQFSTYEQYF.

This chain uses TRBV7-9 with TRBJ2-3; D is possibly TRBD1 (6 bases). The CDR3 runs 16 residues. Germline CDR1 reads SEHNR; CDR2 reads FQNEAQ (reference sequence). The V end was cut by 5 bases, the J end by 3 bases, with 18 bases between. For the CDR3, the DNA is TGTGCCAGCAGCATCTTACAGGGCCTGCGTACAGATACGCAGTATTTT. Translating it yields CASSILQGLRTDTQYF.

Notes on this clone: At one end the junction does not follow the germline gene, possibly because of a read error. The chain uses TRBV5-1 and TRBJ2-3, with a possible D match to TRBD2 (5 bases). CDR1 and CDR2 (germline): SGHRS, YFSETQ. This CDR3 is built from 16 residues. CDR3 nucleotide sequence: TGCGCCAGCAGCTTGTCAGGAGGTCTTACCACAGATGCGCAGTATTTT. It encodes CASSLSGGLTTDAQYF. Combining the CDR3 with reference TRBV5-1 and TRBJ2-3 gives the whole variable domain KAGVTQTPRYLIKTRGQQVTLSCSPISGHRSVSWYQQTPGQGLQFLFEYFSETQRNKGNFPGRFSGRQFSNSRSEMNVSTLELGDSALYLCASSLSGGLTTDAQYFGPGTRLTVL.

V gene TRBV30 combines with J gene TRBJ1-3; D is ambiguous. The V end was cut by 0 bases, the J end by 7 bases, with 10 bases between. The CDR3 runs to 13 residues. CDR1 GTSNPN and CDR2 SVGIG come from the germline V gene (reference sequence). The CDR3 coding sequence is TGTGCCTGGAGTGTACGGGGTGGGAACACCATATATTTT. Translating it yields CAWSVRGGNTIYF.

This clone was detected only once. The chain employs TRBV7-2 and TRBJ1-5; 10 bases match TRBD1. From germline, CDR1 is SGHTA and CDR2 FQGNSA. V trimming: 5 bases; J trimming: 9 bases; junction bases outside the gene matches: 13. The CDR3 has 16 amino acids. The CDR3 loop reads CASSGGQGFYASPQHF. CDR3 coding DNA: TGTGCCAGCAGCGGGGGACAGGGGTTTTACGCGTCGCCCCAGCATTTT. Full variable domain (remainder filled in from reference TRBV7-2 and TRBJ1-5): GAGVSQSPSNKVTEKGKDVELRCDPISGHTALYWYRQSLGQGLEFLIYFQGNSAPDKSGLPSDRFSAERTGGSVSTLTIQRTQQEDSAVYLCASSGGQGFYASPQHFGDGTRLSIL.

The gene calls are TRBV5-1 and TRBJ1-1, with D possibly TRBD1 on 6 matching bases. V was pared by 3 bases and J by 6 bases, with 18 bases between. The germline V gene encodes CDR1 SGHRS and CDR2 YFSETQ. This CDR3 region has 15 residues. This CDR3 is CASSSHSREGAEAFF. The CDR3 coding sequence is TGCGCCAGCAGCTCCCATAGCAGGGAGGGGGCTGAAGCTTTCTTT.

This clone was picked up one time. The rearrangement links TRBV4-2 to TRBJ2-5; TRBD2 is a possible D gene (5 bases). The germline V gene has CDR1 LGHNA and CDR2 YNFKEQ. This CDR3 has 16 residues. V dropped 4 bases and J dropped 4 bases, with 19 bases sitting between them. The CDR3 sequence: CASSRVAPLERETQYF. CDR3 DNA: TGTGCCAGCAGCCGGGTAGCGCCCCTTGAGCGAGAGACCCAGTACTTC.

CDR3 sequence: CAISEGRDYSPLHF. Here the CDR3 DNA reads TGTGCCATCAGTGAGGGACGGGACTATTCACCCCTCCACTTT. The V gene is TRBV10-3, the J gene TRBJ1-6; the D gene is possibly TRBD1 (5 bases). The CDR3 spans 14 residues. Trimming took off 2 bases at V and 8 bases at J, with 10 bases between the two ends. Germline loops: CDR1 ENHRY, CDR2 SYGVKD.

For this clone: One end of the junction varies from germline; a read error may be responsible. The CDR3 is CASGLESDQPQHF. The CDR3 nucleotides read TGTGCTAGCGGTTTGGAGAGCGATCAGCCCCAGCATTTT. The J gene is TRBJ1-5, the V gene TRBV12-5; no definite D call. CDR3 length: 13 residues. Germline V lookup: CDR1 LGHNT, CDR2 FRNRAP.

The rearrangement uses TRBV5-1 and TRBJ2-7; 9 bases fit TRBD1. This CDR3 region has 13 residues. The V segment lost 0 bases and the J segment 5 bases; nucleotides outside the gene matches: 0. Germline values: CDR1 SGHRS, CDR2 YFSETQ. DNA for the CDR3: TGCGCCAGCAGCTTGGGGACAGGGGACGAGCAGTACTTC. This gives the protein CASSLGTGDEQYF.

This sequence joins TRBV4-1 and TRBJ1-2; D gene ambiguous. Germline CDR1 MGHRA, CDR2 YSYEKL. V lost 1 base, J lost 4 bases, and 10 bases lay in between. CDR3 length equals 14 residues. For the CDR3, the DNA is TGCGCCAGCAGCCAAGCAGGTTTTCTCTATGGCTACACCTTC. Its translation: CASSQAGFLYGYTF.

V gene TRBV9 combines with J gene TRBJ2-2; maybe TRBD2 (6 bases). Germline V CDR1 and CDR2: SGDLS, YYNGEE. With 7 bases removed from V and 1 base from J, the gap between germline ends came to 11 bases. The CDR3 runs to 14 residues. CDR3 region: CASRGSGNTGELFF. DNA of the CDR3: TGTGCCAGCCGGGGTAGCGGGAACACCGGGGAGCTGTTTTTT.

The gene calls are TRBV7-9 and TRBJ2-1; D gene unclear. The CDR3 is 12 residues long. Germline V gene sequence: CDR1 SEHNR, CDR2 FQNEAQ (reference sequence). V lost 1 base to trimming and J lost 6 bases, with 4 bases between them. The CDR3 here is CASSLEANEQFF. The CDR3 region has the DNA TGTGCCAGCAGCTTAGAAGCCAATGAGCAGTTCTTC.

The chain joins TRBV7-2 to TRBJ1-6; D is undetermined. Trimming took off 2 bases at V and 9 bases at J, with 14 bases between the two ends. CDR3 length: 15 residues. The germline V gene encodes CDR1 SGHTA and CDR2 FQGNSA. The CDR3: CASSLPSDRRSPLHF. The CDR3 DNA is TGTGCCAGCAGCTTACCTAGCGATAGGCGTTCACCCCTCCACTTT.

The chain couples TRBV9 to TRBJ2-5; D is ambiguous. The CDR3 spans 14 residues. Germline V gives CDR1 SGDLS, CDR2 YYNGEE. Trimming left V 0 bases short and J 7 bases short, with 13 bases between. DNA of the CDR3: TGTGCCAGCAGCGTAGATGCGGCTTTAGGGACCCAGTACTTC. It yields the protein CASSVDAALGTQYF.

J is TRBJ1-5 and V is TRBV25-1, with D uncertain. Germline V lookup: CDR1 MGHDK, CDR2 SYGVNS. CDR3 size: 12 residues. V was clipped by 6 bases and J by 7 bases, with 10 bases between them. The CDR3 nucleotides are TGTGCCAGCAGGGCCGCGGGGCAGCCCCAGCATTTT. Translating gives CASRAAGQPQHF.